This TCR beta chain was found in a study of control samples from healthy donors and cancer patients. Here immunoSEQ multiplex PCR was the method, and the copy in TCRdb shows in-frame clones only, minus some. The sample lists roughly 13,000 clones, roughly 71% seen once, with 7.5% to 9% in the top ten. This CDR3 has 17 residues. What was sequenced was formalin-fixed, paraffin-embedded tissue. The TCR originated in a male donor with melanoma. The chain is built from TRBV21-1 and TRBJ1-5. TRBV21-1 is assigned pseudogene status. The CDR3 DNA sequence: TGTGCCAGCAACCGGGACCCAAGTCGACTTAGCAATCAGCCCCAGCATTTT. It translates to CASNRDPSRLSNQPQHF.